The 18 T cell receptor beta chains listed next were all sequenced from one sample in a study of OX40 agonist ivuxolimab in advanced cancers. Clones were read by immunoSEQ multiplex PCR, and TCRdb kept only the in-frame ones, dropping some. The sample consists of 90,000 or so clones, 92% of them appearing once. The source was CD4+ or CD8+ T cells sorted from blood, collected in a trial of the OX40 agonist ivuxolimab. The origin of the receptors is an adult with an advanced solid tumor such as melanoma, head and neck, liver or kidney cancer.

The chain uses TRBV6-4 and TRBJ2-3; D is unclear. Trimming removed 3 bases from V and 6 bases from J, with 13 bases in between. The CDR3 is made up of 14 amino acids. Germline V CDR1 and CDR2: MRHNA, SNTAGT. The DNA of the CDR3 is TGTGCCAGCAGTGAGTACTCGGAGCGTGATACGCAGTATTTT. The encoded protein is CASSEYSERDTQYF.

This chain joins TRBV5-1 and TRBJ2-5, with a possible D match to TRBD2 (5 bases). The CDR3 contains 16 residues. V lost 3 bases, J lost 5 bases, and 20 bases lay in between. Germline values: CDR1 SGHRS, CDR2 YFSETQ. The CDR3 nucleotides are TGCGCCAGCAGCTCTTCTCGCCTACTAGTTCAGGAGACCCAGTACTTC. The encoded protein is CASSSSRLLVQETQYF.

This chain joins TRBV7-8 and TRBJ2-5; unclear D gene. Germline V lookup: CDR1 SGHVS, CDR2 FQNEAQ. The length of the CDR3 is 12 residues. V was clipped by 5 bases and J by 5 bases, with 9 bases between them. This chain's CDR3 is CASSTQMETQYF. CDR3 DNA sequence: TGTGCCAGCAGCACCCAAATGGAGACCCAGTACTTC.

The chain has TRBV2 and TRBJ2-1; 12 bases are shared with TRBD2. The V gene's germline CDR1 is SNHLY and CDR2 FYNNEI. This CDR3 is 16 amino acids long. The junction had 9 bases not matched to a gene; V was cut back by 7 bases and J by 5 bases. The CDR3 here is CASTAGLAGGDNEQFF. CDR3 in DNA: TGTGCCAGCACCGCGGGCCTAGCGGGGGGGGACAATGAGCAGTTCTTC.

CDR3 bases: TGTGCCAGCAGCTTGGAAGGGACAGGTTACGAGCAGTACTTC. Its translation: CASSLEGTGYEQYF. The chain recombines TRBV5-4 with TRBJ2-7, with TRBD1 identical over 8 bases. The CDR3 sequence is 14 residues long. CDR1 and CDR2 (germline): SGHNT, YYREEE (reference sequence). V was clipped by 0 bases and J by 4 bases; unmatched bases: 3.

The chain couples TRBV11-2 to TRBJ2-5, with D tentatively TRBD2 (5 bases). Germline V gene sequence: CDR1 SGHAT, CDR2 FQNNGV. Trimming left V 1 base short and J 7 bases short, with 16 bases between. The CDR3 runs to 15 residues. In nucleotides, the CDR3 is TGTGCCAGCAGCTTAGGGACTTTGTTGTTTGGGACCCAGTACTTC. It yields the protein CASSLGTLLFGTQYF.

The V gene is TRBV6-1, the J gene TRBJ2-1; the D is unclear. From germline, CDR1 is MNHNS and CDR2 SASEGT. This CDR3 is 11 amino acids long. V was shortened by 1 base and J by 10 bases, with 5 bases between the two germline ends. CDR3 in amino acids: CASSEGPEQFF. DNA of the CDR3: TGTGCCAGCAGTGAAGGTCCCGAGCAGTTCTTC.

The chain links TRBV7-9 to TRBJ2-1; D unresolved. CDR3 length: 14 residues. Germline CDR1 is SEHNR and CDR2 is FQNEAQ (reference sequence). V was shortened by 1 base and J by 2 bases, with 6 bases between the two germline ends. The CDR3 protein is CASSLEVAYNEQFF. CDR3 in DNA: TGTGCCAGCAGCTTAGAAGTGGCCTACAATGAGCAGTTCTTC.

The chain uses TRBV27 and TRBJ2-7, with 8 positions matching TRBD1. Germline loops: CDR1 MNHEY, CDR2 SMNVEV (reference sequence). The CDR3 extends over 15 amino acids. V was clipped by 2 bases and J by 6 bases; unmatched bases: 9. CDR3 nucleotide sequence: TGTGCCAGCAGTTTACCCGGGACAGGAGTCTCCGAGCAGTACTTC. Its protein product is CASSLPGTGVSEQYF.

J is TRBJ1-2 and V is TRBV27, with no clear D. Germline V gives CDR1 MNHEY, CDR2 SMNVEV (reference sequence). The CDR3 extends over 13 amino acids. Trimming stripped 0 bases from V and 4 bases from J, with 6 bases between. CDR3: CASSLSGGYGYTF. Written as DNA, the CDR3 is TGTGCCAGCAGTTTATCGGGAGGCTATGGCTACACCTTC.

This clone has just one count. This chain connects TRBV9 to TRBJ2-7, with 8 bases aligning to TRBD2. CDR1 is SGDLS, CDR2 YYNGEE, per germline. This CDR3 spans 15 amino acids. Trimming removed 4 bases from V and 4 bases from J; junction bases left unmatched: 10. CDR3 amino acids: CASSPGAGGDYEQYF. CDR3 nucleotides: TGTGCCAGCAGCCCAGGGGCGGGGGGAGATTACGAGCAGTACTTC.

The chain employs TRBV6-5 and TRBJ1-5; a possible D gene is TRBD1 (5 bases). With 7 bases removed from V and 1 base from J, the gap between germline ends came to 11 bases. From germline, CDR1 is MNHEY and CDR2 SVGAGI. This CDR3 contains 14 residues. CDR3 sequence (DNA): TGTGCCAGCATGGAGGGGACCAGCAATCAGCCCCAGCATTTT. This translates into CASMEGTSNQPQHF.

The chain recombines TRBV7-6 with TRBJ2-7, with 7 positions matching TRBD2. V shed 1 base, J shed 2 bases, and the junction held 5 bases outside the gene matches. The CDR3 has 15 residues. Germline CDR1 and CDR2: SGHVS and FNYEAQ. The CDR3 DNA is TGTGCCAGCAGCTTAGTGGCGGGACTACCCTACGAGCAGTACTTC. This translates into CASSLVAGLPYEQYF.

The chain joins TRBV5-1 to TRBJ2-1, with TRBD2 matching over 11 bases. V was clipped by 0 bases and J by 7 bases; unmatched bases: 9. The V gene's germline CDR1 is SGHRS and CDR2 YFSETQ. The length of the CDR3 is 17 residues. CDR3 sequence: CASSLAVAGGPRNEQFF. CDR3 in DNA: TGCGCCAGCAGCTTGGCCGTAGCGGGAGGGCCGAGGAATGAGCAGTTCTTC.

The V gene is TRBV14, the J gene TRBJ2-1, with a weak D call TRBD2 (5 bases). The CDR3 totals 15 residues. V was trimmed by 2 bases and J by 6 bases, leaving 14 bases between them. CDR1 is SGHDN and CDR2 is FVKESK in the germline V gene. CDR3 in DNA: TGTGCCAGCAGCCAATTCGGAGGCCCCCGCAATGAGCAGTTCTTC. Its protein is CASSQFGGPRNEQFF.

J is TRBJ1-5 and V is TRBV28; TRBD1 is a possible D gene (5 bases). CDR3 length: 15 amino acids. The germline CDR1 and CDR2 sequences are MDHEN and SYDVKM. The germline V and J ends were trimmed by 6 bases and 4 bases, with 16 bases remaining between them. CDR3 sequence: CASSAPGRRNQPQHF. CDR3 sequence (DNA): TGTGCCAGCAGCGCCCCGGGACGGCGTAATCAGCCCCAGCATTTT.

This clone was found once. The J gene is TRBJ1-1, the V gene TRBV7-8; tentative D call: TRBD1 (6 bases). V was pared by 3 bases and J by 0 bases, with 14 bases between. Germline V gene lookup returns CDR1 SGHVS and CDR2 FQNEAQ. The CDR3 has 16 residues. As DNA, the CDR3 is TGTGCCAGCAGCTTTTTGGGGGGCCTTTTGAACACTGAAGCTTTCTTT. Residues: CASSFLGGLLNTEAFF.

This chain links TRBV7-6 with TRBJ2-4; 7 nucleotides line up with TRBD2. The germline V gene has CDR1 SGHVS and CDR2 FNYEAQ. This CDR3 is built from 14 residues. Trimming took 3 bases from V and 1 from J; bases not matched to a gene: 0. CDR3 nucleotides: TGTGCCAGCAGCTTGGGGGGGGCCAAAAACATTCAGTACTTC. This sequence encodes CASSLGGAKNIQYF.